The rows below give T cell receptor beta chains drawn from one sample of a study of CD8+ T cells in alopecia areata. This table comes from immunoSEQ multiplex PCR, and its TCRdb copy is limited to in-frame clones, with some not included. The sample includes roughly 100,000 clones, around 84% seen only once; the top ten take roughly 10%. The sequences come from CD8+ T cells sorted from blood, collected around week 30, from a patient treated with tofacitinib. These receptors all come from a human donor with alopecia areata. Both conserved end residues are part of each CDR3. Fields, in order: J gene, V gene, clone size, D gene, CDR3 protein, CDR3 DNA. The D gene is left open where the match is weak. The size field is filled for only some rows; it gives once, few, many or a size class.

TRBJ2-7	TRBV12-5	-	TRBD1	CASGSGTGLVEQYF	TGTGCTAGTGGTTCCGGGACAGGGTTGGTCGAGCAGTACTTC
TRBJ1-2	TRBV5-1	-	TRBD1	CASSLEGQQLNYGYTF	TGCGCCAGCAGCTTGGAGGGACAGCAGCTAAACTATGGCTACACCTTC
TRBJ2-2	TRBV5-6	-	TRBD1	CASSAAGTGFGGELFF	TGTGCCAGCAGCGCCGCCGGGACAGGGTTTGGCGGGGAGCTGTTTTTT
TRBJ2-1	TRBV27	-	TRBD2	CASSWTSGGAQSEQFF	TGTGCCAGCAGTTGGACTAGCGGGGGGGCGCAAAGTGAGCAGTTCTTC
TRBJ2-7	TRBV7-2	-	TRBD2	CASSFERGGYEQYF	TGTGCCAGCAGCTTTGAGCGGGGGGGCTACGAGCAGTACTTC
TRBJ2-7	TRBV9	-	TRBD1	CASSGGTANNYEQYF	TGTGCCAGCAGCGGAGGGACAGCAAATAACTACGAGCAGTACTTC
TRBJ1-2	TRBV7-9	-	-	CASSDRADYGYTF	TGTGCCAGCAGCGATCGGGCAGACTATGGCTACACCTTC
TRBJ1-6	TRBV5-6	-	-	CASSSDRSPLHF	TGTGCCAGCAGCTCAGACAGGTCACCCCTCCACTTT
TRBJ2-1	TRBV27	-	-	CASSLMAGPYNEQFF	TGTGCCAGCAGTTTAATGGCGGGGCCTTACAATGAGCAGTTCTTC
TRBJ2-7	TRBV10-3	-	-	CAISGPHSYEQYF	TGTGCCATCAGTGGGCCACACTCCTACGAGCAGTACTTC
TRBJ2-3	TRBV7-2	few	-	CASSLARGLTDTQYF	TGTGCCAGCAGCTTAGCGAGAGGACTAACAGATACGCAGTATTTT
TRBJ2-1	TRBV5-1	-	TRBD2	CASSVHGSGRSSYNEQFF	TGCGCCAGCAGCGTCCACGGAAGCGGGAGGAGCTCCTACAATGAGCAGTTCTTC
TRBJ1-1	TRBV4-1	-	-	CASSPQLNTEAFF	TGCGCCAGCAGCCCGCAGTTGAACACTGAAGCTTTCTTT
TRBJ1-2	TRBV29-1	-	TRBD1	CSVPGPGTGGYGYTF	TGCAGCGTCCCAGGGCCCGGGACAGGAGGCTATGGCTACACCTTC
TRBJ2-1	TRBV9	few	-	CASSVGDEQFF	TGTGCCAGCAGCGTAGGCGATGAGCAGTTCTTC
TRBJ2-2	TRBV29-1	-	TRBD1	CSVVGTGASGELFF	TGCAGCGTGGTAGGGACAGGAGCGAGCGGGGAGCTGTTTTTT
TRBJ1-1	TRBV11-1	-	-	CASSLAAGGNTEAFF	TGTGCCAGCAGCTTAGCGGCGGGGGGCAACACTGAAGCTTTCTTT
TRBJ2-7	TRBV27	-	TRBD2	CASLAVRGGPWGEQYF	TGTGCCAGTCTGGCTGTACGCGGGGGTCCCTGGGGCGAGCAGTACTTC
TRBJ2-1	TRBV6-5	-	TRBD2	CASSELAGYNEQFF	TGTGCCAGCAGTGAGCTAGCGGGGTACAATGAGCAGTTCTTC
TRBJ1-6	TRBV27	-	-	CASSLRTHSYNSPLHF	TGTGCCAGCAGTTTACGGACCCACTCCTATAATTCACCCCTCCACTTT
TRBJ2-7	TRBV28	-	-	CASSQNPYEQYF	TGTGCCAGCAGTCAAAATCCCTACGAGCAGTACTTC
TRBJ2-7	TRBV9	-	-	CASSAPGLNEQYF	TGTGCCAGCAGCGCCCCAGGGTTGAACGAGCAGTACTTC
TRBJ2-3	TRBV27	-	-	CASSAYRATDTQYF	TGTGCCAGCAGTGCCTATCGAGCTACAGATACGCAGTATTTT
TRBJ2-7	TRBV29-1	once	-	CSGSSAPYEQYF	TGCAGCGGTAGTAGTGCGCCCTACGAGCAGTACTTC
TRBJ1-5	TRBV29-1	-	TRBD1	CSVETGYSNQPQHF	TGCAGCGTGGAGACAGGGTATAGCAATCAGCCCCAGCATTTT
TRBJ2-7	TRBV7-9	-	TRBD2	CASSPRTSGETYEQYF	TGTGCCAGCAGCCCAAGGACTAGCGGTGAAACCTACGAGCAGTACTTC
TRBJ1-5	TRBV27	-	-	CASSLRSGDQPQHF	TGTGCCAGCAGTTTAAGGTCAGGAGATCAGCCCCAGCATTTT
TRBJ2-7	TRBV27	-	-	CASTGGSYEQYF	TGTGCCAGCACGGGCGGCTCCTACGAGCAGTACTTC
TRBJ2-7	TRBV2	-	TRBD1	CASRTGQGRYEQYF	TGTGCCAGCAGGACGGGACAGGGGCGCTACGAGCAGTACTTC
TRBJ2-7	TRBV7-9	-	-	CASSTWTSGEQYF	TGTGCCAGCAGCACCTGGACTTCCGGCGAGCAGTACTTC
TRBJ2-1	TRBV27	-	TRBD2	CASSLREGGYNEQFF	TGTGCCAGCAGTTTACGGGAGGGAGGGTACAATGAGCAGTTCTTC
TRBJ1-1	TRBV13	once	-	CASSLVGQMNTEAFF	TGTGCCAGCAGCTTAGTAGGACAGATGAACACTGAAGCTTTCTTT
TRBJ1-1	TRBV29-1	-	-	CSVVQGPEAFF	TGCAGCGTTGTACAGGGCCCTGAAGCTTTCTTT
TRBJ2-7	TRBV14	once	-	CASSQMGRDYEQYF	TGTGCCAGCAGCCAAATGGGCAGGGACTACGAGCAGTACTTC
TRBJ2-5	TRBV29-1	few	-	CSVGDNQETQYF	TGCAGCGTTGGGGACAACCAAGAGACCCAGTACTTC